These 17 T cell receptor beta chains originate from one sample sequenced in a study of blood T cell repertoires in COVID-19. The repertoire was sequenced with immunoSEQ multiplex PCR; TCRdb's copy has only in-frame clones and lacks some. The sample has about 72,000 clones; around 86% are singletons. The sequencing input was peripheral blood. All receptors come from a man between 65 and 80 years old with active or convalescent COVID-19.

The chain links TRBV4-1 to TRBJ1-1; possibly TRBD1 for D (6 bases). V dropped 4 bases and J dropped 4 bases, with 10 bases sitting between them. Germline V CDR1 and CDR2: MGHRA, YSYEKL. The CDR3 extends over 13 amino acids. CDR3 sequence: CASSLGQFTEAFF. In DNA, the CDR3 is TGCGCCAGCAGCCTAGGACAGTTCACTGAAGCTTTCTTT.

V and J are TRBV18 and TRBJ1-2; D is possibly TRBD1 (5 bases). V shed 5 bases and J shed 5 bases, with 12 bases lying between them. This CDR3 has 13 amino acids. Germline V lookup: CDR1 KGHSH, CDR2 LQKENI. The CDR3 region has the DNA TGTGCCAGCTCATCTGGACAAGAGTATGGCTACACCTTC. This sequence encodes CASSSGQEYGYTF.

This clone appeared once. The rearrangement links TRBV7-9 to TRBJ2-1; weak D call: TRBD2 (6 bases). The CDR3 consists of 15 residues. The V and J ends lost 5 bases and 6 bases respectively, with 17 bases between them. In germline, CDR1 is SEHNR, CDR2 FQNEAQ (reference sequence). The CDR3 region is CASSRASLATNEQFF. The DNA of the CDR3 is TGTGCCAGCAGCCGGGCGTCGCTAGCGACCAATGAGCAGTTCTTC.

This chain joins TRBV30 and TRBJ1-5; 10 positions agree with TRBD1. Germline V lookup: CDR1 GTSNPN, CDR2 SVGIG (reference sequence). V was clipped by 5 bases and J by 7 bases; unmatched bases: 2. The CDR3 consists of 12 residues. Written as DNA, the CDR3 is TGTGCCTGGGGGACAGGGGCACAGCCCCAGCATTTT. This sequence encodes CAWGTGAQPQHF. Supplemented by reference TRBV30 and TRBJ1-5, the full variable domain reads SQTIHQWPATLVQPVGSPLSLECTVEGTSNPNLYWYRQAAGRGLQLLFYSVGIGQISSEVPQNLSASRPQDRQFILSSKKLLLSDSGFYLCAWGTGAQPQHFGDGTRLSIL.

As for this clone: The same CDR3 arises from other DNA sequences in this sample as well. The V gene is TRBV28, the J gene TRBJ1-5; D perhaps matches TRBD1 (5 bases). Germline V gives CDR1 MDHEN, CDR2 SYDVKM. Trimming removed 3 bases at V and 4 bases at J, with 10 bases between. CDR3 length equals 14 residues. The DNA for the CDR3 is TGTGCCAGCAGTTTGGGGCAGTATAATCAGCCCCAGCATTTT. This gives the protein CASSLGQYNQPQHF.

This chain joins TRBV9 and TRBJ1-5; tentative D call: TRBD1 (5 bases). The V gene's germline CDR1 is SGDLS and CDR2 YYNGEE. The CDR3 covers 15 residues. The V end lost 0 bases, the J end lost 5 bases, and 12 bases lay between the germline ends. The DNA for the CDR3 is TGTGCCAGCAGCGTAGATGGGCAGGGTTATCAGCCCCAGCATTTT. Its protein product is CASSVDGQGYQPQHF.

The chain carries TRBV29-1 and TRBJ1-1; no clear D gene. V gave up 7 bases and J gave up 8 bases, with 14 bases separating them. The germline CDR1 and CDR2 sequences are SQVTM and ANQGSEA. This CDR3 is built from 11 residues. CDR3 nucleotide sequence: TGCAGCGCCACTAGGGCAGCCGAAGCTTTCTTT. It specifies CSATRAAEAFF.

The CDR3, as DNA: TGCGCCAGCAGCCCGCGAGGGGGTCCCGTAGGAGAACTGTTTTTT. Translated: CASSPRGGPVGELFF. The chain is built from TRBV5-1 and TRBJ1-4, with D possibly TRBD1 on 6 matching bases. Per germline, CDR1 SGHRS and CDR2 YFSETQ. Trimming pared 4 bases from V and 12 bases from J, leaving 22 bases between. The CDR3 runs to 15 residues.

The chain carries TRBV7-3 and TRBJ2-2, with TRBD2 matching 7 bases. Germline values: CDR1 SGHTA, CDR2 FQGTGA. The V gene end was trimmed by 5 bases and the J gene end by 6 bases; junction bases not matched to a gene: 3. The CDR3 is 13 residues long. This CDR3 reads CASSLLAAGELFF. The CDR3, as DNA: TGTGCCAGCAGCCTGCTAGCGGCCGGGGAGCTGTTTTTT.

In this sample, this clone is medium-sized (0.01 to 0.1%). CDR3 in amino acids: CASSNKQGRGYGYTF. CDR3 in DNA: TGTGCCAGCAGTAACAAACAGGGGAGAGGCTATGGCTACACCTTC. This chain uses TRBV6-6 with TRBJ1-2, with 7 positions matching TRBD1. The CDR3 consists of 15 residues. Losses at the gene ends were 5 bases for V and 4 bases for J; bases not matched to a gene: 10. Germline V lookup: CDR1 MNHNY, CDR2 SVGAGI (reference sequence).

This clone was seen once. The chain is built from TRBV29-1 and TRBJ1-5; TRBD1 aligns across 9 bases. Trimming at V came to 6 bases and at J to 5 bases, leaving 8 bases not matched to a gene. The length of the CDR3 is 14 residues. Germline-derived CDR1 and CDR2 are SQVTM and ANQGSEA. The CDR3: CSVATGTGYQPQHF. DNA of the CDR3: TGCAGCGTCGCGACCGGGACAGGGTATCAGCCCCAGCATTTT.

The rearrangement uses TRBV5-1 and TRBJ2-7, with TRBD1 identical over 9 bases. CDR1 SGHRS and CDR2 YFSETQ come from the germline V gene. The trim removed 4 bases at V and 7 bases at J, leaving 9 bases unmatched. The CDR3 runs 14 residues. Here the CDR3 DNA reads TGCGCCAGCAGCCCAGGACAGGGGAGTCGGGAGCAGTACTTC. Amino acid sequence: CASSPGQGSREQYF.

Only one count was recorded for this clone. V is TRBV2 and J is TRBJ2-1; TRBD2 matches 10 bases. The CDR3 extends over 15 amino acids. Germline V gene lookup returns CDR1 SNHLY and CDR2 FYNNEI. Unmatched junction bases numbered 9, after V lost 7 bases and J lost 6 bases. CDR3: CASTPPGLAINEQFF. For the CDR3, the DNA is TGTGCCAGCACCCCCCCGGGACTAGCGATCAATGAGCAGTTCTTC.

The V gene is TRBV28, the J gene TRBJ2-7; 7 bases are a match to TRBD1. The CDR3 covers 13 residues. After removal of 6 bases from V and 4 bases from J, the junction contained 6 bases not matched to a gene. Germline V gives CDR1 MDHEN, CDR2 SYDVKM. CDR3 amino acids: CASSLGQSYEQYF. CDR3 nucleotide sequence: TGTGCCAGCAGCCTGGGACAGTCTTACGAGCAGTACTTC.

This sequence joins TRBV5-6 and TRBJ1-5, with 7 bases aligning to TRBD1. Trimming cost V 3 bases and J 2 bases; bases outside gene matches: 8. The CDR3 is made up of 16 amino acids. Germline assignment: CDR1 SGHDT and CDR2 YYEEEE. The DNA of the CDR3 is TGTGCCAGCAGCTCCTCAACCACAGGGGGCAATCAGCCCCAGCATTTT. Amino acids: CASSSSTTGGNQPQHF.

The chain recombines TRBV15 with TRBJ2-5; no reliable D call. Germline CDR1 LNHNV, CDR2 YYDKDF (reference sequence). V was shortened by 5 bases and J by 2 bases, with 6 bases between the two germline ends. This CDR3 has 12 amino acids. The CDR3 DNA sequence: TGTGCCACCAGCCCCGGGCAAGAGACCCAGTACTTC. As protein: CATSPGQETQYF.

The chain combines TRBV30 with TRBJ2-7, with D maybe TRBD1 (7 bases). CDR3 length: 14 amino acids. Germline CDR1 and CDR2: GTSNPN and SVGIG (reference sequence). Trimming left V 2 bases short and J 5 bases short, with 16 bases between. DNA for the CDR3: TGTGCCTGGAGTTCAGGGGGGCCTTTCCACGAGCAGTACTTC. Its protein is CAWSSGGPFHEQYF.